The next 25 T cell receptor beta chains were all read from a single sample in a study of T cells in Graves' hyperthyroidism and ophthalmopathy. RNA transcripts gave rise to amplified TCR beta CDR3 regions. HTBI primers were employed in a first-round RT-PCR of the TCR CDR3. TCRdb re-called the multiplex PCR reads through MiXCR, storing one row per CDR3 protein. The repertoire consists of hundreds of thousands of distinct CDR3 sequences, with approximately 13% occurring once and the leading ten covering under 7%. The specimen was blood. The receptor set was obtained from a woman in her twenties or thirties with Graves' hyperthyroidism that later progressed to Graves' ophthalmopathy.

As concerns this clonotype: This may arise from a read error, as a much more abundant clone is one base away. The chain employs TRBV28 and TRBJ2-1; the D gene could be TRBD1 or TRBD2 (5 bases each). Germline CDR1 is MDHEN and CDR2 is SYDVKM. The V gene lost 6 bases and the J gene lost 9 bases, with 15 bases spanning the gap. The CDR3 sequence is 13 residues long. The CDR3 spells CASRIQEDVEQFF. The CDR3 DNA reads TGTGCCAGCAGAATACAGGAGGATGTTGAGCAGTTCTTC.

This clonotype has ten or more counts. The CDR3 spells CAWNAGSVNTEAFF. The DNA of the CDR3 is TGTGCCTGGAATGCGGGATCAGTGAACACTGAAGCTTTCTTT. This sequence joins TRBV30 and TRBJ1-1; D gene ambiguous. Trimming stripped 4 bases from V and 0 bases from J, with 12 bases between. Germline V lookup: CDR1 GTSNPN, CDR2 SVGIG (reference sequence). The CDR3 loop spans 14 amino acids.

This clonotype has a count of ten or more. This chain connects TRBV29-1 to TRBJ1-1; unclear D gene. CDR1 SQVTM and CDR2 ANQGSEA come from the germline V gene. CDR3 length: 14 residues. Trimming pared 2 bases from V and 1 base from J, leaving 11 bases between. The CDR3 nucleotides read TGCAGCGTTGAATTAACGGCGGCGAACACTGAAGCTTTCTTT. This translates into CSVELTAANTEAFF. The full variable domain, completed using reference TRBV29-1 and TRBJ1-1, is SAVISQKPSRDICQRGTSLTIQCQVDSQVTMMFWYRQQPGQSLTLIATANQGSEATYESGFVIDKFPISRPNLTFSTLTVSNMSPEDSSIYLCSVELTAANTEAFFGQGTRLTVV.

This clonotype was seen many times. The chain carries TRBV28 and TRBJ2-3; TRBD2 aligns across 7 bases. CDR1 and CDR2 (germline): MDHEN, SYDVKM. J gave up 2 bases and V 3 bases, and 8 bases lay outside the gene matches. The length of the CDR3 is 16 residues. DNA for the CDR3: TGTGCCAGCAGTTTCCCTACTAGCGACTACACAGATACGCAGTATTTT. It specifies CASSFPTSDYTDTQYF.

This clonotype was picked up many times. This sequence joins TRBV4-2 and TRBJ2-3, with TRBD2 matching 9 bases. The CDR3 has 14 residues. Germline V gives CDR1 LGHNA, CDR2 YNFKEQ. With 3 bases clipped from V and 5 bases from J, the junction kept 3 bases outside the gene matches. CDR3 bases: TGTGCCAGCAGCCAGGCGGGAGGGATAGATACGCAGTATTTT. It translates to CASSQAGGIDTQYF.

The V call is TRBV24-1, the J call TRBJ1-2; tentatively, D is TRBD1 (5 bases). Trimming shortened V by 3 bases and J by 8 bases, and 9 bases separated the two germline ends. The V gene's germline CDR1 is KGHDR and CDR2 SFDVKD. CDR3 length: 12 residues. CDR3 DNA: TGTGCCACCAGTGATAGGAAGGGGGGCTACACCTTC. Protein sequence: CATSDRKGGYTF.

This clonotype occurred many times. The chain is built from TRBV6-2 or TRBV6-3 and TRBJ2-7, with 11 positions matching TRBD2. This CDR3 comprises 13 residues. V gave up 7 bases and J gave up 5 bases; unmatched junction bases: 4. Germline V lookup: CDR1 MNHEY, CDR2 SVGEGT. The CDR3 nucleotides are TGTGCCAGCAAACTAGCGGGAGCTAACGAGCAGTACTTC. Protein: CASKLAGANEQYF.

The chain employs TRBV7-9 and TRBJ1-2, with TRBD1 matching 7 bases. CDR1 is SEHNR, CDR2 FQNEAQ, per germline (reference sequence). Trimming at V came to 9 bases and at J to 4 bases, leaving 5 bases not matched to a gene. The CDR3 runs 12 residues. In DNA form, the CDR3 reads TGTGCCAGTATGCGGGACAGCTATGGCTACACCTTC. Encoded protein: CASMRDSYGYTF.

This clonotype came up a few times. This rearrangement joins TRBV30 to TRBJ2-7, with TRBD2 as a possible D gene (6 bases). The V end lost 0 bases, the J end lost 9 bases, and 18 bases lay between the germline ends. Germline V CDR1 and CDR2: GTSNPN, SVGIG (reference sequence). This CDR3 comprises 14 residues. The CDR3 DNA sequence: TGTGCCTGGAGTGTAAACGGGGATTGGCGGGGGCAGTACTTC. Protein: CAWSVNGDWRGQYF.

This clonotype was found a few times. The chain employs TRBV7-9 and TRBJ2-5, with 10 bases lining up with TRBD2. Germline V gene sequence: CDR1 SEHNR, CDR2 FQNEAQ (reference sequence). The CDR3 is 17 residues long. The trim removed 0 bases at V and 4 bases at J, leaving 8 bases unmatched. Written as DNA, the CDR3 is TGTGCCAGCAGCTTAGCCTCCAGCGGGAGGGCCGGAGAGACCCAGTACTTC. Translated: CASSLASSGRAGETQYF.

This clonotype was seen more than once but under ten times. The chain carries TRBV3-1 and TRBJ2-7; D is ambiguous. V was trimmed by 3 bases and J by 2 bases, leaving 11 bases between them. Germline CDR1 LGHDT, CDR2 YNNKEL (reference sequence). The CDR3 runs 14 residues. CDR3 sequence reads: CASSQQPYPYEQYF. The CDR3 region has the DNA TGTGCCAGCAGCCAGCAGCCCTACCCCTACGAGCAGTACTTC.

At least ten counts were recorded for this clonotype. Here the CDR3 reads CASTLVGVLAKEQYF. The DNA for the CDR3 is TGTGCCAGCACCCTAGTCGGGGTCCTCGCAAAAGAGCAGTACTTC. The chain combines TRBV28 with TRBJ2-7; TRBD2 is a possible D gene (5 bases). The CDR3 consists of 15 residues. Germline V lookup: CDR1 MDHEN, CDR2 SYDVKM. The V end lost 7 bases, the J end lost 7 bases, and 23 bases lay between the germline ends.

In its sample, this clonotype was seen a few times. The gene calls are TRBV14 and TRBJ1-6; unclear D gene. V was pared by 0 bases and J by 1 base, with 10 bases between. CDR1 is SGHDN, CDR2 FVKESK, per germline. The CDR3 is 17 amino acids. In nucleotides, the CDR3 is TGTGCCAGCAGCCAAGAAGTAGCGGGTTCCTATAATTCACCCCTCCACTTT. It codes for CASSQEVAGSYNSPLHF.

This clonotype showed up many times. The chain links TRBV28 to TRBJ2-7; 8 bases line up with TRBD1. CDR1 is MDHEN and CDR2 is SYDVKM in the germline V gene. V gave up 6 bases and J gave up 0 bases; unmatched junction bases: 10. The CDR3 has 16 residues. CDR3 protein: CASRGEGQGTSYEQYF. CDR3 DNA sequence: TGTGCCAGCAGGGGAGAAGGACAGGGAACCTCCTACGAGCAGTACTTC.

This clonotype came up many times. The chain links TRBV28 to TRBJ2-1; 9 nucleotides match TRBD2. The V segment lost 6 bases and the J segment 9 bases; nucleotides outside the gene matches: 15. CDR1 and CDR2 from the germline V gene are MDHEN and SYDVKM. The CDR3 has 16 residues. CDR3 amino acids: CASSSAEAGGPGEQFF. Here the CDR3 DNA reads TGTGCCAGCAGCTCCGCCGAGGCGGGAGGGCCGGGTGAGCAGTTCTTC.

At least ten counts were recorded for this clonotype. The chain employs TRBV12-3 or TRBV12-4 and TRBJ1-1; D might be TRBD1 (6 bases). The V end lost 10 bases, the J end lost 4 bases, and 13 bases lay between the germline ends. This CDR3 has 12 amino acids. CDR3 in amino acids: CATTWGATEAFF. For the CDR3, the DNA is TGTGCCACCACGTGGGGGGCCACTGAAGCTTTCTTT.

This clonotype was picked up many times. The CDR3 reads CASSVVAGPSSYEQYF. CDR3 bases: TGTGCCAGCAGTGTTGTGGCGGGACCTTCCTCCTACGAGCAGTACTTC. This rearrangement joins TRBV2 to TRBJ2-7; D perhaps matches TRBD2 (6 bases). Trimming took off 4 bases at V and 0 bases at J, with 16 bases between the two ends. The CDR3 consists of 16 residues. Germline CDR1 SNHLY, CDR2 FYNNEI.

Many counts were recorded for this clonotype. The CDR3 sequence is CASSPGTSGGPYNEQFF. DNA for the CDR3: TGCGCCAGCAGTCCCGGGACTAGCGGGGGACCCTACAATGAGCAGTTCTTC. The chain couples TRBV10-1 to TRBJ2-1; TRBD2 aligns across 14 bases. Per germline, CDR1 WNHNN and CDR2 SYGVQD (reference sequence). The CDR3 extends over 17 amino acids. V lost 5 bases and J lost 2; bases outside the gene matches: 5.

This clonotype was recorded at least ten times. The chain joins TRBV3-1 to TRBJ1-4; TRBD1 agrees at 8 bases. V dropped 3 bases and J dropped 7; count of bases not matched to a gene: 7. Germline CDR1 and CDR2: LGHDT and YNNKEL (reference sequence). This CDR3 comprises 15 residues. In nucleotides, the CDR3 is TGTGCCAGCAGCCATCCCGGGACAGGAGGTGAAAAACTGTTTTTT. As protein: CASSHPGTGGEKLFF.

This clonotype has more than one count but fewer than ten. A read error may be the cause here, since a much bigger clone is one base away. The chain links TRBV30 to TRBJ2-1; the D gene could be TRBD1 or TRBD2 (6 bases each). The closer fit of TRBJ2-7 to the DNA end suggests the J call may be wrong. The CDR3 is 15 amino acids. Germline CDR1 is GTSNPN and CDR2 is SVGIG (reference sequence). In DNA, the CDR3 is TGTGCCTGGGGAGGGACACCTACGACATACAATGAGCAGTACTTC. It codes for CAWGGTPTTYNEQYF.

This clonotype was found many times. The V call is TRBV29-1, the J call TRBJ2-2; the D is unclear. The germline CDR1 and CDR2 sequences are SQVTM and ANQGSEA. V lost 1 base, J lost 5 bases, and 2 bases lay in between. This CDR3 has 11 amino acids. Here the CDR3 DNA reads TGCAGCGTTGAAGCAACCGGGGAGCTGTTTTTT. This gives the protein CSVEATGELFF.

The gene calls are TRBV20-1 and TRBJ2-7; maybe TRBD2 (6 bases). The germline CDR1 and CDR2 sequences are DFQATT and SNEGSKA (reference sequence). V lost 6 bases to trimming and J lost 6 bases, with 12 bases between them. The CDR3 spans 11 residues. CDR3 DNA: TGCAGTGCCGCAGGGACTTCCGAGCAGTACTTC. It translates to CSAAGTSEQYF.

This sequence joins TRBV19 and TRBJ1-1; 10 bases are shared with TRBD1. J was trimmed by 0 bases and V by 0 bases; bases with no gene match: 13. Looked up from germline, CDR1 is LNHDA and CDR2 is SQIVND (reference sequence). The CDR3 runs to 20 residues. CDR3 residues: CASSIETGGVSVFMNTEAFF. The CDR3 nucleotides read TGTGCCAGTAGTATAGAGACAGGGGGCGTGAGTGTTTTTATGAACACTGAAGCTTTCTTT. Full variable domain (remainder filled in from reference TRBV19 and TRBJ1-1): DGGITQSPKYLFRKEGQNVTLSCEQNLNHDAMYWYRQDPGQGLRLIYYSQIVNDFQKGDIAEGYSVSREKKESFPLTVTSAQKNPTAFYLCASSIETGGVSVFMNTEAFFGQGTRLTVV.

The gene calls are TRBV3-2 and TRBJ1-3. TRBV3-2 is annotated as a pseudogene. The CDR3 runs 15 residues. The CDR3 DNA is TGTGCCAGCAGCCAACGCGGGGAGCCTGGAAACACCATATATTTT. This codes for CASSQRGEPGNTIYF.

The genes are TRBV5-4 and TRBJ2-1, with D hard to call. The germline V and J ends were trimmed by 2 bases and 4 bases, with 4 bases remaining between them. The CDR3 covers 12 residues. Per germline, CDR1 SGHNT and CDR2 YYREEE (reference sequence). The CDR3 is CASSFQYNEQFF. The CDR3 DNA reads TGTGCCAGCAGCTTTCAATACAATGAGCAGTTCTTC.